The clone carrying this T cell receptor (beta chain) was detected ten times or more. Its matching antigen is unknown. Germline assignment: CDR1 MGHDK and CDR2 SYGVNS. This CDR3 region has 17 residues. Germline trimming cut 2 bases from V and 2 bases from J; bases unmatched to any gene: 7. The TCR beta libraries were generated through quantitative 5'-RACE incorporating molecular barcodes. TCRdb passed the 5' RACE reads through MiXCR, listing each CDR3 protein once. The table shows roughly 230,000 distinct CDR3 sequences, with 15% to 20% occurring only once. The sample comes from a study of CD8 T cells in ankylosing spondylitis. Study-level results: A TCR beta motif of fewer than ten highly homologous variants seemed to mark ankylosing spondylitis blood. Reports of some motif variants in reactive arthritis synovial fluid and blood predate this one.

Sequencing was performed on blood, either unsorted or a sorted T cell fraction (not recorded which). V gene TRBV25-1 combines with J gene TRBJ2-5, with TRBD2 matching 11 bases. This receptor was obtained from a male donor with ankylosing spondylitis or in good health (not recorded which). CDR3 in DNA: TGTGCCAGCAGTGAACGTAGCGGGAGGGCCTGGCAAGAGACCCAGTACTTC. This gives the protein CASSERSGRAWQETQYF.